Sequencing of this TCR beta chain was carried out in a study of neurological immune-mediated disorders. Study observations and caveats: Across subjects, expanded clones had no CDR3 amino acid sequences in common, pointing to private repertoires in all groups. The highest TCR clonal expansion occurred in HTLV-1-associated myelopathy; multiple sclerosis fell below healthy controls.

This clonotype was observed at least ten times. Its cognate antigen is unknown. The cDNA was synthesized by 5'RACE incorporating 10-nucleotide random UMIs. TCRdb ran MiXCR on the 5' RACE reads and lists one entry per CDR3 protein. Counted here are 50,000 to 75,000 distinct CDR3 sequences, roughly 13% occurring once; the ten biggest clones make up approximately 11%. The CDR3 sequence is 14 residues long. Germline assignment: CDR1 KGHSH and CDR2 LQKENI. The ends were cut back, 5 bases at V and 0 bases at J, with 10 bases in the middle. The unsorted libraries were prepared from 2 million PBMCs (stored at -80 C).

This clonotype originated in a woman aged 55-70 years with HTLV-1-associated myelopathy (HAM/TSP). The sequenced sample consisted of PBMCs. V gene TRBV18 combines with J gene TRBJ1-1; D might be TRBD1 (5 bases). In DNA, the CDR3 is TGTGCCAGCTCAGAAATACAGGTGAACACTGAAGCTTTCTTT. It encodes CASSEIQVNTEAFF. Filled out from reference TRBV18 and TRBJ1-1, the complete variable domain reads NAGVMQNPRHLVRRRGQEARLRCSPMKGHSHVYWYRQLPEEGLKFMVYLQKENIIDESGMPKERFSAEFPKEGPSILRIQQVVRGDSAAYFCASSEIQVNTEAFFGQGTRLTVV.